This passage covers 28 T cell receptor beta chains from one sample sequenced in a study of blood T cell repertoires in COVID-19. Using immunoSEQ multiplex PCR, the repertoire was profiled, and TCRdb retains in-frame clones only, with some absent. The top ten clones hold around 1.4% of a sample with around 130,000 clones, less than 90% of them seen once. Sequencing was carried out using peripheral blood. Receptor source: a man aged 55 to 70 with acute or convalescent COVID-19.

V is TRBV5-1 and J is TRBJ1-5, with 9 bases lining up with TRBD1. Unmatched junction bases numbered 11, after V lost 4 bases and J lost 6 bases. The germline gives CDR1 SGHRS, CDR2 YFSETQ. The CDR3 loop spans 16 amino acids. The CDR3 sequence is CASSLRQGVFSQPQHF. In nucleotides, the CDR3 is TGCGCCAGCAGCCTTCGACAGGGGGTCTTCAGTCAGCCCCAGCATTTT.

This chain links TRBV3-1 (or the pseudogene TRBV3-2) with TRBJ1-2; D might be TRBD1 (5 bases). V was clipped by 0 bases and J by 4 bases, with 12 bases between them. The CDR3 loop spans 15 amino acids. Germline V CDR1 and CDR2: LGHDT, YNNKEL (reference sequence). The CDR3 region has the DNA TGTGCCAGCAGCCAAGAAGGAGGGGTAAGCTATGGCTACACCTTC. Translation: CASSQEGGVSYGYTF.

The rearrangement uses TRBV7-9 and TRBJ2-2; D unresolved. The CDR3 has 16 amino acids. Germline V gene data show CDR1 as SEHNR and CDR2 as FQNEAQ (reference sequence). V was shortened by 1 base and J by 1 base, with 10 bases between the two germline ends. CDR3 sequence (DNA): TGTGCCAGCAGCTTAGGGCGACAACTGAACACCGGGGAGCTGTTTTTT. Protein product: CASSLGRQLNTGELFF.

The rearrangement joins TRBV7-6 to TRBJ2-2; a weak D match, TRBD2 (6 bases). This CDR3 region has 16 residues. Germline V gives CDR1 SGHVS, CDR2 FNYEAQ. V shed 2 bases and J shed 2 bases, with 12 bases lying between them. CDR3: CASSLFFGSNTGELFF. CDR3 coding DNA: TGTGCCAGCAGCTTATTTTTCGGGAGCAACACCGGGGAGCTGTTTTTT.

The chain is built from TRBV9 and TRBJ2-3, with D maybe TRBD1 (6 bases). The CDR3 contains 14 residues. V shed 1 base and J shed 10 bases, with 16 bases lying between them. Germline V gene sequence: CDR1 SGDLS, CDR2 YYNGEE. The CDR3 DNA follows: TGTGCCAGCAGCGTATCCCTCCGGGACATGGCGCAGTATTTT. This translates into CASSVSLRDMAQYF.

V is TRBV24-1 and J is TRBJ2-7; perhaps TRBD1 as D (5 bases). The CDR3 spans 18 residues. The V end lost 0 bases, the J end lost 1 base, and 18 bases lay between the germline ends. Germline lookup yields CDR1 KGHDR and CDR2 SFDVKD. CDR3 in DNA: TGTGCCACCAGTGATTTGCTGGCCGGGCAGGCAGGGTCCTACGAGCAGTACTTC. It is translated as CATSDLLAGQAGSYEQYF.

This CDR3 reads CASSEIGQGSYTEAFF. The CDR3 coding sequence is TGTGCCAGCAGTGAGATCGGACAGGGAAGTTACACTGAAGCTTTCTTT. The rearrangement links TRBV6-1 to TRBJ1-1; TRBD1 matches at 8 bases. The CDR3 has 16 residues. CDR1 MNHNS and CDR2 SASEGT come from the germline V gene. After removal of 3 bases from V and 3 bases from J, the junction contained 9 bases not matched to a gene.

On this clone: An end of the junction does not agree with germline; a read error may underlie this. The chain has TRBV3-1 (or the pseudogene TRBV3-2) and TRBJ2-7; 7 bases are a match to TRBD1. The germline V gene has CDR1 LGHDT and CDR2 YNNKEL (reference sequence). CDR3 size: 11 residues. In nucleotides, the CDR3 is TGTGCCAGCAGCCAAGATAGGGACAGAAGTTTC. Protein: CASSQDRDRSF.

The chain carries TRBV7-2 and TRBJ2-7; D may be TRBD2 (5 bases). The germline V gene encodes CDR1 SGHTA and CDR2 FQGNSA. This CDR3 spans 14 amino acids. V lost 0 bases, J lost 6 bases, and 12 bases lay in between. CDR3 sequence: CASSLAVGESEQYF. The CDR3 DNA is TGTGCCAGCAGCTTAGCTGTGGGAGAATCCGAGCAGTACTTC.

This chain connects TRBV19 to TRBJ2-2; 10 bases fit TRBD1. The CDR3 has 17 amino acids. Trimming took 0 bases from V and 4 from J; bases not matched to a gene: 5. The germline V gene has CDR1 LNHDA and CDR2 SQIVND (reference sequence). The CDR3, as DNA: TGTGCCAGTAGTATAGACTTCCGGGACAGGGGCACCGGGGAGCTGTTTTTT. This sequence encodes CASSIDFRDRGTGELFF.

This chain joins TRBV7-3 and TRBJ2-7; 9 bases map to TRBD1. Germline V gene lookup returns CDR1 SGHTA and CDR2 FQGTGA. J lost 4 bases, V lost 4 bases, and 2 bases had no gene match. This CDR3 has 13 amino acids. The CDR3 here is CASSSGTGYEQYF. The CDR3 region has the DNA TGTGCCAGCAGCTCCGGGACAGGGTACGAGCAGTACTTC.

The CDR3 loop reads CASTLSGTGYGYTF. In DNA form, the CDR3 reads TGTGCCAGCACCCTCTCAGGGACAGGGTATGGCTACACCTTC. The gene calls are TRBV6-6 and TRBJ1-2, with 9 bases lining up with TRBD1. The length of the CDR3 is 14 residues. The V gene end was trimmed by 7 bases and the J gene end by 5 bases; junction bases not matched to a gene: 8. Germline lookup yields CDR1 MNHNY and CDR2 SVGAGI (reference sequence).

This chain joins TRBV10-2 and TRBJ1-2; maybe TRBD1 (5 bases). V was clipped by 2 bases and J by 4 bases, with 11 bases between them. CDR1 WSHSY and CDR2 SAAADI come from the germline V gene. The CDR3 runs 14 residues. The CDR3 here is CASSEDRGIYGYTF. The CDR3 DNA reads as TGCGCCAGCAGTGAGGACAGAGGAATCTATGGCTACACCTTC.

This chain connects TRBV18 to TRBJ1-2; 7 bases line up with TRBD1. The CDR3 is 14 amino acids. After removal of 3 bases from V and 5 bases from J, the junction contained 6 bases not matched to a gene. Germline CDR1 KGHSH, CDR2 LQKENI. This CDR3 reads CASSPLEGAYGYTF. CDR3 DNA: TGTGCCAGCTCACCTCTTGAGGGGGCTTATGGCTACACCTTC.

The rearrangement links TRBV10-3 to TRBJ2-7; 7 bases are a match to TRBD2. The CDR3 has 15 amino acids. Trimming took 0 bases from V and 5 from J; bases not matched to a gene: 7. Germline V gene lookup returns CDR1 ENHRY and CDR2 SYGVKD. The CDR3 DNA sequence: TGTGCCATCAGTGAGTCGGCTAGCGGTATGAACGAGCAGTACTTC. Translation gives CAISESASGMNEQYF.

This chain uses TRBV29-1 with TRBJ2-3; TRBD2 matches 11 bases. Per germline, CDR1 SQVTM and CDR2 ANQGSEA. Trimming took 5 bases from V and 0 from J; bases not matched to a gene: 4. This CDR3 comprises 15 residues. CDR3 DNA: TGCAGCGTTCTGTTAGCGGGGGGGAGCACAGATACGCAGTATTTT. Translating gives CSVLLAGGSTDTQYF.

The chain carries TRBV27 and TRBJ2-2, with 9 bases that match TRBD2. CDR1 MNHEY and CDR2 SMNVEV come from the germline V gene (reference sequence). The CDR3 is made up of 17 amino acids. The J segment lost 2 bases and the V segment lost 0 bases, leaving 4 bases of the junction unmatched. CDR3 bases: TGTGCCAGCAGTTTATCGGGCGGGAGGGCCAACACCGGGGAGCTGTTTTTT. This sequence encodes CASSLSGGRANTGELFF.

The V call is TRBV5-1, the J call TRBJ1-3; TRBD1 is a possible D gene (5 bases). The CDR3 loop spans 16 amino acids. The germline CDR1 and CDR2 sequences are SGHRS and YFSETQ. V gave up 0 bases and J gave up 0 bases, with 10 bases separating them. The CDR3 nucleotides are TGCGCCAGCAGCTTGGAGGGGTCCCGCTCTGGAAACACCATATATTTT. Amino acid sequence: CASSLEGSRSGNTIYF.

This chain connects TRBV10-2 to TRBJ1-1; D ambiguous. V was cut by 3 bases and J by 0 bases, with 11 bases left in between. CDR1 WSHSY and CDR2 SAAADI come from the germline V gene. This CDR3 contains 15 residues. The CDR3 region has the DNA TGCGCCAGCAGTGATCAGAGGCCAATGAACACTGAAGCTTTCTTT. Its protein product is CASSDQRPMNTEAFF.

The chain couples TRBV25-1 to TRBJ1-5; 10 bases are a match to TRBD1. The CDR3 is 15 amino acids. Germline CDR1 reads MGHDK; CDR2 reads SYGVNS. V shed 5 bases, J shed 4 bases, and the junction held 5 bases outside the gene matches. CDR3 coding DNA: TGTGCCAGCAGTAGACAGGGGGCATGGAATCAGCCCCAGCATTTT. Translated, it gives CASSRQGAWNQPQHF.

The chain has TRBV2 and TRBJ1-1; D is unresolved. The CDR3 runs 11 residues. Trimming took off 10 bases at V and 4 bases at J, with 10 bases between the two ends. CDR1 and CDR2 from the germline V gene are SNHLY and FYNNEI. CDR3 amino acids: CATPSRTEAFF. Written as DNA, the CDR3 is TGTGCCACCCCCTCTCGCACTGAAGCTTTCTTT.

The chain has TRBV30 and TRBJ2-7; possible D gene TRBD1, 6 bases. CDR3 size: 12 residues. The V gene lost 4 bases and the J gene lost 2 bases, with 9 bases spanning the gap. Germline loops: CDR1 GTSNPN, CDR2 SVGIG (reference sequence). The CDR3 sequence is CAWKTGTYEQYF. CDR3 coding DNA: TGTGCCTGGAAAACAGGGACCTACGAGCAGTACTTC.

The chain couples TRBV7-9 to TRBJ2-1, with TRBD2 matching 9 bases. CDR1 is SEHNR, CDR2 FQNEAQ, per germline (reference sequence). The CDR3 has 15 amino acids. The V gene end was trimmed by 5 bases and the J gene end by 2 bases; junction bases not matched to a gene: 4. The CDR3 region is CASSPGLAPYNEQFF. The CDR3 bases are TGTGCCAGCAGCCCGGGACTAGCTCCCTACAATGAGCAGTTCTTC.

Of note for this clone: An end of the junction does not agree with germline; a read error may underlie this. V usage is TRBV7-9 and J usage is TRBJ1-6; D call uncertain. CDR3 length: 15 amino acids. Germline lookup yields CDR1 SEHNR and CDR2 FQNEAQ (reference sequence). The CDR3 here is CASTWEGSSNSPLHF. CDR3 coding DNA: TGTGCCAGCACTTGGGAGGGTTCCTCTAATTCACCCCTCCACTTT.

This clone has more than one count but fewer than ten. The J gene is TRBJ2-1, the V gene TRBV10-2, with 7 bases fitting TRBD2. The length of the CDR3 is 16 residues. J was trimmed by 4 bases and V by 0 bases; bases with no gene match: 6. Per the germline V gene, CDR1 is WSHSY and CDR2 is SAAADI. CDR3 sequence: CASSESGGSEYNEQFF. CDR3 sequence (DNA): TGCGCCAGCAGTGAGTCGGGCGGGAGCGAATACAATGAGCAGTTCTTC.

This sequence joins TRBV7-9 and TRBJ2-7; TRBD1 matches 9 bases. The V and J ends lost 5 bases and 2 bases, in that order; junction bases with no gene match: 10. Germline-derived CDR1 and CDR2 are SEHNR and FQNEAQ (reference sequence). The CDR3 contains 16 residues. The CDR3 reads CASSPIGGQGAYEQYF. Here the CDR3 DNA reads TGTGCCAGCAGCCCAATAGGGGGACAGGGTGCCTACGAGCAGTACTTC.

The CDR3 is CASSESFGTRNSPLHF. The CDR3, as DNA: TGTGCCAGCAGTGAAAGCTTTGGGACACGGAATTCACCCCTCCACTTT. The chain is built from TRBV6-1 and TRBJ1-6; D perhaps matches TRBD1 (6 bases). This CDR3 is 16 amino acids long. V lost 2 bases, J lost 7 bases, and 15 bases lay in between. From germline, CDR1 is MNHNS and CDR2 SASEGT.

The gene calls are TRBV9 and TRBJ2-4, with 7 bases lining up with TRBD2. CDR1 and CDR2 from the germline V gene are SGDLS and YYNGEE. The V segment lost 4 bases and the J segment 5 bases; nucleotides outside the gene matches: 6. This CDR3 region has 14 residues. The CDR3 loop reads CASSPLAVQNIQYF. As DNA, the CDR3 is TGTGCCAGCAGCCCCCTAGCGGTTCAAAACATTCAGTACTTC. The full variable domain, its missing parts supplied by reference TRBV9 and TRBJ2-4, is DSGVTQTPKHLITATGQRVTLRCSPRSGDLSVYWYQQSLDQGLQFLIQYYNGEERAKGNILERFSAQQFPDLHSELNLSSLELGDSALYFCASSPLAVQNIQYFGAGTRLSVL.